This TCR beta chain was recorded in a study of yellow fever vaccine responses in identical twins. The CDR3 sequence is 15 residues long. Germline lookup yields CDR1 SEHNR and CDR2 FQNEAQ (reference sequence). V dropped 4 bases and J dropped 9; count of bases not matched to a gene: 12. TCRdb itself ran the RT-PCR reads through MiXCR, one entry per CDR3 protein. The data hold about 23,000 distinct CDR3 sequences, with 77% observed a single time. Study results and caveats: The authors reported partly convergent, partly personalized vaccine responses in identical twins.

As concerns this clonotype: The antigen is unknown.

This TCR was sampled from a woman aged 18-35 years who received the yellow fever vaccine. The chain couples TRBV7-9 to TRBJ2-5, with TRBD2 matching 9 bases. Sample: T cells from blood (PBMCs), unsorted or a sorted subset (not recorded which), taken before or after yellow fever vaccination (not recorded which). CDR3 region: CASSSLAGALGAQYF. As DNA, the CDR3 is TGTGCCAGCAGCTCTTTAGCGGGAGCTCTGGGGGCCCAGTACTTC.